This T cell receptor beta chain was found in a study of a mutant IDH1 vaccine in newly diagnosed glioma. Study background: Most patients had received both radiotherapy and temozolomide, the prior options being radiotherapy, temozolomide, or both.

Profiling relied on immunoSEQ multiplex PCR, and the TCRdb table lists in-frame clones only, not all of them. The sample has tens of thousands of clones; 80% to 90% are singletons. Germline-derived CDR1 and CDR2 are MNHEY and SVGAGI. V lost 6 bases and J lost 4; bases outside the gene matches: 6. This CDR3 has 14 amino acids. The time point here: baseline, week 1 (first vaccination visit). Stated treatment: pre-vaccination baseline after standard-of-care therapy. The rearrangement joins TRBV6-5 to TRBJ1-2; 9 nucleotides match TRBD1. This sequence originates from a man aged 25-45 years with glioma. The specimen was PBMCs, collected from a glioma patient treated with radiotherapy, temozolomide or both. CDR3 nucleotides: TGTGCCAGCAGCGAACAGGGGGCCCTCTATGGCTACACCTTC. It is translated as CASSEQGALYGYTF.